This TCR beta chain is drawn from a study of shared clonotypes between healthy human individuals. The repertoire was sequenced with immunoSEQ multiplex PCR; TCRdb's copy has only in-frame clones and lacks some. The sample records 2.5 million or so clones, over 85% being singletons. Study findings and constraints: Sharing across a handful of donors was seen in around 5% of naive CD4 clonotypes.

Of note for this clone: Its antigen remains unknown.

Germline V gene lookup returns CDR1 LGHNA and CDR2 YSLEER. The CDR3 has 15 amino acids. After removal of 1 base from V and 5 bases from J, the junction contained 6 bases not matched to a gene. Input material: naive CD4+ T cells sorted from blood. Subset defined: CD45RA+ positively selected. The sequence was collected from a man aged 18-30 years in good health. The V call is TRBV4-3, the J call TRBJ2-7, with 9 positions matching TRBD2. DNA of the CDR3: TGCGCCAGCAGCCAAGGGGCGGGAGGGCGAGACGAGCAGTACTTC. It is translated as CASSQGAGGRDEQYF.